A selection of T cell receptor beta chains follows, all from one sample in a study of blood T cells in healthy people across ages. TCRdb re-analysed the 5' RACE reads in MiXCR, keeping a single row per CDR3 protein. The table shows hundreds of thousands of distinct CDR3 sequences, with around 41% occurring only once. The sequenced sample consisted of blood. The receptors stem from a man at least 80 years old in good health. CDR3s include the opening cysteine and the closing phenylalanine or tryptophan. The order of the fields is V gene, D gene, J gene, clone size, CDR3 DNA, CDR3 protein. D genes are given only for firm matches. Expanded clones are given a class, and other clones once, few, many or no size at all.

v_gene: TRBV28
d_gene: NA
j_gene: TRBJ2-1
abundance: NA
CDR3nt: TGTGCCAGCAGTTTGGGCCCCCTCAATGAGCAGTTCTTC
CDR3aa: CASSLGPLNEQFF

v_gene: TRBV3-1
d_gene: TRBD1
j_gene: TRBJ1-2
abundance: NA
CDR3nt: TGTGCCAGCAGCCGATCGGGACAGGGGGCGAGCTATGGCTACACCTTC
CDR3aa: CASSRSGQGASYGYTF

v_gene: TRBV7-9
d_gene: TRBD1
j_gene: TRBJ2-7
abundance: few
CDR3nt: TGTGCCAGCAGCTTAGCGGACAGGGCTATCTACGAGCAGTACTTC
CDR3aa: CASSLADRAIYEQYF

v_gene: TRBV4-3
d_gene: TRBD2
j_gene: TRBJ2-5
abundance: NA
CDR3nt: TGCGCCAGCAGCCAAGCTTCGGGGGGGCAAGAGACCCAGTACTTC
CDR3aa: CASSQASGGQETQYF

v_gene: TRBV6-6
d_gene: NA
j_gene: TRBJ1-1
abundance: few
CDR3nt: TGTGCCAGCAGTTCCACGGACAGTCCCATGAACACTGAAGCTTTCTTT
CDR3aa: CASSSTDSPMNTEAFF

v_gene: TRBV7-2
d_gene: TRBD2
j_gene: TRBJ2-7
abundance: many
CDR3nt: TGTGCCAGCAGCTTAGGAGGCGGGAGGGCCGGGGAGCAGTACTTC
CDR3aa: CASSLGGGRAGEQYF

v_gene: TRBV28
d_gene: NA
j_gene: TRBJ2-7
abundance: few
CDR3nt: TGTGCCAGCAGTCCGGGGGGCTCCTACAATGAGCAGTACTTC
CDR3aa: CASSPGGSYNEQYF

v_gene: TRBV5-1
d_gene: NA
j_gene: TRBJ2-1
abundance: many
CDR3nt: TGCGCCAGCAGCTTGGCCCTCTATCGAGAGCAGTTCTTC
CDR3aa: CASSLALYREQFF

v_gene: TRBV6-5
d_gene: TRBD2
j_gene: TRBJ2-1
abundance: many
CDR3nt: TGTGCCAGCAGTTCACCCGGGACTAGCATCTACAATGAGCAGTTCTTC
CDR3aa: CASSSPGTSIYNEQFF

v_gene: TRBV7-8
d_gene: TRBD2
j_gene: TRBJ2-4
abundance: NA
CDR3nt: TGTGCCAGCAGCCCGACTAGCGGGAGGCTAAATAACATTCAGTACTTC
CDR3aa: CASSPTSGRLNNIQYF

v_gene: TRBV7-2
d_gene: TRBD1
j_gene: TRBJ2-7
abundance: many
CDR3nt: TGTGCCAGCAGCTCCCTCGGGACAGACTACGAGCAGTACTTC
CDR3aa: CASSSLGTDYEQYF

v_gene: TRBV7-9
d_gene: TRBD1
j_gene: TRBJ2-7
abundance: many
CDR3nt: TGTGCCAGCAGCCAACGACAGGGGTCCTACGAGCAGTACTTC
CDR3aa: CASSQRQGSYEQYF

v_gene: TRBV4-1
d_gene: TRBD1
j_gene: TRBJ2-1
abundance: NA
CDR3nt: TGCGCCAGCAGCCGACAATTCGGGACAGACTACAATGAGCAGTTCTTC
CDR3aa: CASSRQFGTDYNEQFF

v_gene: TRBV7-9
d_gene: TRBD1
j_gene: TRBJ2-6
abundance: few
CDR3nt: TGTGCCAGCAGCCTTTTACAGGGGGCCCATGGGGCCAACGTCCTGACTTTC
CDR3aa: CASSLLQGAHGANVLTF

v_gene: TRBV4-3
d_gene: NA
j_gene: TRBJ2-6
abundance: many
CDR3nt: TGCGCCAGCAGCCAAGATCAGGGCAGCTTTATTTCCTCTGGGGCCAACGTCCTGACTTTC
CDR3aa: CASSQDQGSFISSGANVLTF

v_gene: TRBV6-4
d_gene: TRBD1
j_gene: TRBJ1-1
abundance: NA
CDR3nt: TGTGCCAGCAGGACAGGGGTAGAGAACACTGGAGCTTTCTTT
CDR3aa: CASRTGVENTGAFF

v_gene: TRBV7-3
d_gene: NA
j_gene: TRBJ2-6
abundance: few
CDR3nt: TGTGCCAGCAGCTCCCTAATCTCTGGGGCCAACGTCCTGACTTTC
CDR3aa: CASSSLISGANVLTF

v_gene: TRBV28
d_gene: NA
j_gene: TRBJ1-5
abundance: NA
CDR3nt: TGTGCCAGCAGTTTAACGGGGGATTGGAATCAGCCCCAGCATTTT
CDR3aa: CASSLTGDWNQPQHF

v_gene: TRBV5-1
d_gene: TRBD1
j_gene: TRBJ1-2
abundance: NA
CDR3nt: TGCGCCAGCAGCTCGGGAACGGGACAGGGTCACTCTGGCTACACCTTC
CDR3aa: CASSSGTGQGHSGYTF

v_gene: TRBV29-1
d_gene: NA
j_gene: TRBJ1-2
abundance: many
CDR3nt: TGCAGCGTTGGAGGGATTGCTAACTATGGCTACACCTTC
CDR3aa: CSVGGIANYGYTF

v_gene: TRBV5-5
d_gene: NA
j_gene: TRBJ2-3
abundance: NA
CDR3nt: TGTGCCAGCAGCGGAGGGACAGTCATAAGCACAGATACGCAGTATTTT
CDR3aa: CASSGGTVISTDTQYF

v_gene: TRBV6-2/TRBV6-3
d_gene: NA
j_gene: TRBJ2-1
abundance: NA
CDR3nt: TGTGCCAGCAGTCCAACAAGCAACAAGGCGAAGCAGTTCTTC
CDR3aa: CASSPTSNKAKQFF

v_gene: TRBV4-2
d_gene: NA
j_gene: TRBJ1-5
abundance: NA
CDR3nt: TGTGCCAGCAGCCAAGATCATGGGTTAGGGCAGCCCCAGCATTTT
CDR3aa: CASSQDHGLGQPQHF

v_gene: TRBV20-1
d_gene: NA
j_gene: TRBJ2-3
abundance: NA
CDR3nt: TGCAGTGCTAGTGCCCGGGGGCTAGGGGGCACAGATACGCAGTATTTT
CDR3aa: CSASARGLGGTDTQYF

v_gene: TRBV20-1
d_gene: NA
j_gene: TRBJ1-1
abundance: NA
CDR3nt: TGCAGTGCTAGCCCCTCCAGGAACACTGAAGCTTTCTTT
CDR3aa: CSASPSRNTEAFF

v_gene: TRBV5-1
d_gene: TRBD1
j_gene: TRBJ2-7
abundance: NA
CDR3nt: TGCGCCAGCAGCTCGACAGGGGTCTGGGAGCAGTACTTC
CDR3aa: CASSSTGVWEQYF